This TCR beta chain was obtained from a study of Graves' ophthalmopathy and Graves' hyperthyroidism. Study-wide results and limits: Most expanded thyroid clonotypes above 0.001 frequency also appeared in blood.

V shed 8 bases and J 4 bases; nucleotides not matched to a gene: 12. The CDR3 runs to 15 residues. From germline, CDR1 is ENHRY and CDR2 SYGVKD. Comment on this clonotype: What it recognizes is unknown.

Symptoms, serum thyroxine and TRAb, thyroid ultrasound, and orbital computed tomography formed the diagnostic basis. Scientists amplified the TCR beta CDR3 regions from RNA transcripts. HTBI-primed first-round RT-PCR preceded second-round multiplex PCR. Each CDR3 protein is one row after TCRdb ran MiXCR on the multiplex PCR reads. The table records 650,000 to 900,000 distinct CDR3 sequences, 40% of them present only once. The specimen sequenced was peripheral blood. The clonotype originates from an adult man with Graves' ophthalmopathy. The V call is TRBV10-3, the J call TRBJ1-2, with 8 bases identical to TRBD1. This chain's CDR3 is CAIFSPGQGSYGYTF. The CDR3 bases are TGTGCCATCTTTAGCCCCGGACAGGGCTCCTATGGCTACACCTTC.